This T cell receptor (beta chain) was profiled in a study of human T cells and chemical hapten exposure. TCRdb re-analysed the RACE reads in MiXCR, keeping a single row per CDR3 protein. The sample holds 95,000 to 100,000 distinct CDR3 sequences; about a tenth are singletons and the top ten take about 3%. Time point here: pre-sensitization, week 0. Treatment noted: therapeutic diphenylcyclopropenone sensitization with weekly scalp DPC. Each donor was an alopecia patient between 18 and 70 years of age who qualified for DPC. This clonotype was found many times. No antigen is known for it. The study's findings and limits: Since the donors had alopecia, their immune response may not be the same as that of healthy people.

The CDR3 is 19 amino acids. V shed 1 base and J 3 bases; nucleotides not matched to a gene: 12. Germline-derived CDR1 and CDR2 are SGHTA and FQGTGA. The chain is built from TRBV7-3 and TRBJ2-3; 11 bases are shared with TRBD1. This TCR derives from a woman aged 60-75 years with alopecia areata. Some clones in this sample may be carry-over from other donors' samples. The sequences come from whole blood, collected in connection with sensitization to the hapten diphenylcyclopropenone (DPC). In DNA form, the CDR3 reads TGTGCCAGCAGCTTAAACGCCGGACAGGGGGCAGGGGGTACAGATACGCAGTATTTT. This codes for CASSLNAGQGAGGTDTQYF.